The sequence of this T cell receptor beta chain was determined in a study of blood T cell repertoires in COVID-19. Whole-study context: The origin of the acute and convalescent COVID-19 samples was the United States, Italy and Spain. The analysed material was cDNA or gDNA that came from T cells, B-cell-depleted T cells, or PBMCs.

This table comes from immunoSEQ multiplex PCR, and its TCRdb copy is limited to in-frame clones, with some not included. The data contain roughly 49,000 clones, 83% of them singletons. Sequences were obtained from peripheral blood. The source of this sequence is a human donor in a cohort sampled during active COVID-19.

CDR3 in amino acids: CASSVQISNQPQHF. In nucleotides, the CDR3 is TGTGCCAGCAGTGTCCAGATCAGCAATCAGCCCCAGCATTTT. J is TRBJ1-5 and V is TRBV2; D is unresolved. This CDR3 is 14 amino acids long. V gave up 4 bases and J gave up 1 base, with 8 bases separating them. Germline lookup yields CDR1 SNHLY and CDR2 FYNNEI.